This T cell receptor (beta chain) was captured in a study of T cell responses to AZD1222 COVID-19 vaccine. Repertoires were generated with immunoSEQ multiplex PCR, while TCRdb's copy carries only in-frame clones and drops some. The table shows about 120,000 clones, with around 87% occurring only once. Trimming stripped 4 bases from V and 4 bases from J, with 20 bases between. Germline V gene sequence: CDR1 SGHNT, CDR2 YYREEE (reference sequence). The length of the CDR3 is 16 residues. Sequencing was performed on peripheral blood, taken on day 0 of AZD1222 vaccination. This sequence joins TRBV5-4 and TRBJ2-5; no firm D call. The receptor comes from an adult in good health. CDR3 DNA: TGTGCCAGCAGCCGGTGGGTGGCTCAGAAAGGAGAGACCCAGTACTTC. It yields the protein CASSRWVAQKGETQYF.